The source of this T cell receptor (beta chain) is a study of cytomegalovirus exposure and HLA in healthy donors. Study results and limitations: What a later analysis reportedly showed was that an Asian-associated ancestry cluster had fewer N-insertions than the approximately 670-donor mean.

A multiplex PCR was run with 60 Vbeta primers and 13 Jbeta primers. TCRdb's table, derived via immunoSEQ multiplex PCR, lists solely in-frame clones and lacks some. The data show fewer than 200,000 clones, with around 75% seen just once and 2% to 3% held by the top ten. As to this clone: Its target is unknown.

The V end was cut by 0 bases, the J end by 6 bases, with 17 bases between. CDR1 LGHNA and CDR2 YSLEER come from the germline V gene. The CDR3 totals 17 residues. The chain recombines TRBV4-3 with TRBJ1-4; tentative D call: TRBD1 (5 bases). The sequenced sample consisted of PBMCs. This TCR was recovered from a female donor in good health and CMV-seronegative. The CDR3 loop is CASSQDLVSGRDEKLFF. DNA of the CDR3: TGCGCCAGCAGCCAAGATCTCGTCTCGGGCAGGGATGAAAAACTGTTTTTT.